This TCR beta chain was sequenced during a study of cytomegalovirus exposure and HLA in healthy donors. General study results and limits: Association with HLA alleles at 0.05 false discovery rate was found for 15,000 or so TCR beta sequences in a later analysis.

The PCR was carried out with 60 Vbeta primers and 13 Jbeta primers. Repertoires were generated with immunoSEQ multiplex PCR, while TCRdb's copy carries only in-frame clones and drops some. Seen here are some 200,000 clones, approximately 80% observed once, and the top ten hold about 2.5%. A note on this clone: The antigen is unknown.

The length of the CDR3 is 17 residues. Unmatched junction bases numbered 5, after V lost 0 bases and J lost 0 bases. The germline CDR1 and CDR2 sequences are LGHNA and YSLEER. The V and J genes are TRBV4-3 and TRBJ2-1; 7 positions match TRBD1. The TCR originated in a woman aged 45 to 65 in good health and CMV-seronegative. Source material: PBMCs. The CDR3 nucleotides are TGCGCCAGCAGCCAAGATGTGGGGGACAGCTCCTACAATGAGCAGTTCTTC. Protein product: CASSQDVGDSSYNEQFF.